The 5 T cell receptor beta chains below all came from one sample that was sequenced in a study of glioma-infiltrating T cells. Amplification of TCR alpha and beta CDR3 regions from RNA used iRepertoire nested multiplex PCR. Each CDR3 protein is one row after TCRdb ran MiXCR on the multiplex PCR reads. The sample contains around 150,000 distinct CDR3 sequences, roughly 43% of which appear only once. Sequences were obtained from glioma tissue, nonneoplastic brain tissue, or PBMCs (not recorded which). All receptors come from a human donor with low-grade glioma or glioblastoma, undergoing nonglioma brain surgery, or in good health (not recorded which).

This clonotype was counted only a few times. The V and J genes are TRBV20-1 and TRBJ1-1; 8 bases align to TRBD1. The germline V gene has CDR1 DFQATT and CDR2 SNEGSKA (reference sequence). The CDR3 consists of 14 residues. V lost 3 bases, J lost 2 bases, and 5 bases stayed unmatched. The DNA for the CDR3 is TGCAGTGCTAGCCCTGGACAGGGAAACACTGAAGCTTTCTTT. The encoded protein is CSASPGQGNTEAFF.

This clonotype was seen a handful of times. The chain is built from TRBV28 and TRBJ2-7; 7 nucleotides match TRBD1. This CDR3 region has 15 residues. The germline V gene encodes CDR1 MDHEN and CDR2 SYDVKM. V lost 3 bases, J lost 0 bases, and 5 bases stayed unmatched. The CDR3 region is CASSLGQPGSYEQYF. The CDR3 bases are TGTGCCAGCAGTTTGGGACAGCCAGGCTCCTACGAGCAGTACTTC.

The chain combines TRBV9 with TRBJ2-5; maybe TRBD2 (5 bases). The CDR3 loop spans 13 amino acids. Trimming took off 2 bases at V and 1 base at J, with 6 bases between the two ends. Per the germline V gene, CDR1 is SGDLS and CDR2 is YYNGEE. CDR3 protein: CASSVGGQETQYF. CDR3 DNA: TGTGCCAGCAGCGTTGGAGGCCAAGAGACCCAGTACTTC.

A few counts support this clonotype. The V and J genes are TRBV7-2 and TRBJ1-2, with D perhaps matching TRBD1 (6 bases). The V and J ends lost 1 base and 5 bases respectively, with 14 bases between them. Germline V lookup: CDR1 SGHTA, CDR2 FQGNSA. The CDR3 consists of 15 residues. CDR3 region: CASSLGSGGQYGYTF. The CDR3 DNA is TGTGCCAGCAGCTTAGGATCGGGGGGGCAGTATGGCTACACCTTC.

The DNA of the CDR3 is TGCAGTGCTAGAGATTTAGGGACCTATGGCTACACCTTC. Residues: CSARDLGTYGYTF. The chain is built from TRBV20-1 and TRBJ1-2, with D possibly matching TRBD1 (5 bases). The CDR3 is 13 residues long. Germline V gives CDR1 DFQATT, CDR2 SNEGSKA (reference sequence). V gave up 0 bases and J gave up 4 bases, with 9 bases separating them.